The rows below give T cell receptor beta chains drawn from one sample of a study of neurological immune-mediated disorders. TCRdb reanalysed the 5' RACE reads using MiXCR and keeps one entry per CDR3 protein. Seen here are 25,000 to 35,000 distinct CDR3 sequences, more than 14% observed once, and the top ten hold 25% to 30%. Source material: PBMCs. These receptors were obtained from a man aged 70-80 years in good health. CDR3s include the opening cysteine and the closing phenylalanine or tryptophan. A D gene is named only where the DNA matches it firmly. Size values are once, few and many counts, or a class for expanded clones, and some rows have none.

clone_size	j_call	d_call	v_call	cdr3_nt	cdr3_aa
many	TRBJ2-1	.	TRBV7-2	TGTGCCAGCAGCTCCCCACTAGCCCGGGTAGGGCAGTTCTTC	CASSSPLARVGQFF
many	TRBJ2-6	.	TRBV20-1	TGCAGTGCTAGAGATGCGGGGTCTACCCGTAACTCTGGGGCCAACGTCCTGACTTTC	CSARDAGSTRNSGANVLTF
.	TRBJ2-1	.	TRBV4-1	TGCGCCAGCAGCCATCCCCTGGGCGGCCGCGAGCAGTTCTTC	CASSHPLGGREQFF
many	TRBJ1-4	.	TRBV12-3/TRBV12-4	TGTGCCAGCAGTAATACAGGGTTGGGGAATGAAAAACTGTTTTTT	CASSNTGLGNEKLFF
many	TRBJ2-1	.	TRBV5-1	TGCGCCAGCAGCTCCGGCGCATTAAACAATGAGCAGTTCTTC	CASSSGALNNEQFF
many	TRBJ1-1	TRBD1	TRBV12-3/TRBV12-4	TGTGCCAGCAGTCCTGCTGACAGGGGAGGCACTGAAGCTTTCTTT	CASSPADRGGTEAFF
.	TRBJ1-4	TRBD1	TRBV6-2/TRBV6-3	TGTGCCAGCAGTTACGATAGGACAGGGAATGAAAATCTGTTTTTT	CASSYDRTGNENLFF
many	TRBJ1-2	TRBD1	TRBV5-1	TGCGCCAGCAGCTTGTGGACAGGGGCCTATGGCTACACCTTC	CASSLWTGAYGYTF
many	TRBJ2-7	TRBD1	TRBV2	TGTGCCAGCAGTGAAGGGACAGGGGCAACGAAGCAGTACTTC	CASSEGTGATKQYF
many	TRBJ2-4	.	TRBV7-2	TGTGCCAGCAGCTCTAGGGGGGGGGGCAGGGATAACATTCAGTACTTC	CASSSRGGGRDNIQYF
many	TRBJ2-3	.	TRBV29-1	TGCAGCGTCCGACGACTATTAGCAGCCGCCGGAGATACGCAGTATTTT	CSVRRLLAAAGDTQYF
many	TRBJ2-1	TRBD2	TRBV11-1	TGTGCCAGCAGTATTGCAGCGGGGACGTTTACTTACAATGAGCAGTTCTTC	CASSIAAGTFTYNEQFF
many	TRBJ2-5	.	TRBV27	TGTGCCAGCAGTAACAGGTTGTTGGAGACCCAGTACTTC	CASSNRLLETQYF
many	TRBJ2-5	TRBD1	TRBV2	TGTGCCAGCAGGCCGTTACGGGACAGTGCGACCCAGTACTTC	CASRPLRDSATQYF
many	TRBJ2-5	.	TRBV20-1	TGCAGTGCTACAACAGGCGGTAGAGAGACCCAGTACTTC	CSATTGGRETQYF
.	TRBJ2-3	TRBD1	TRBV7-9	TGTGCCAGCAGCGTCGGGACAGCCACAGATACGCAGTATTTT	CASSVGTATDTQYF
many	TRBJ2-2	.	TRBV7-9	TGTGCCAGCGCGCTGAATCCGAACACCGGGGAGCTGTTTTTT	CASALNPNTGELFF
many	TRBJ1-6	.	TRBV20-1	TGCAGTGCTAGAGATTCTATAGGCGCACCCCTCCACTTT	CSARDSIGAPLHF
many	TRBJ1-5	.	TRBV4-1	TGCGCCAGCAGCCAAGGTCTGGTTGATCAGCCCCAGCATTTT	CASSQGLVDQPQHF
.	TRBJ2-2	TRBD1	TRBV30	TGTGCCTGGAGTCTTTCGTCCCACGTCCCCGGGACAGGAGAAGGGGACACCGGGGAGCTGTTTTTT	CAWSLSSHVPGTGEGDTGELFF
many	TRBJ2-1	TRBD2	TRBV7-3	TGTGCCAGCAGCCGACTAGCGGGGGGGTCCTACAATGAGCAGTTCTTC	CASSRLAGGSYNEQFF
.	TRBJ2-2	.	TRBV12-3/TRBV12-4	TGTGCCAGCAGTTTAGAATCTGCCGGGGAGCTGTTTTTT	CASSLESAGELFF
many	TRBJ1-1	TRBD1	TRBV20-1	TGCAGTGCTAAGGCCCCGACAGGGACGCCCGAAGCTTTCTTT	CSAKAPTGTPEAFF
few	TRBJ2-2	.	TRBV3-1	TGTGCCAGCAGCCCTTTTGTCGCCGCGAACACCGGGGAGCTGTTTTTT	CASSPFVAANTGELFF
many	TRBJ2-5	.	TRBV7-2	TGTGCCAGCAGCTTTCAAAGGGGTGAGGAGACCCAGTACTTC	CASSFQRGEETQYF
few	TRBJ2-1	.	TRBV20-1	TGCAGTGCTAGAGATGGGGCGGGTCTGACGGGCAATGAGCAGTTCTTC	CSARDGAGLTGNEQFF
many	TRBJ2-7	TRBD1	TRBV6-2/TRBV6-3	TGTGCCAGTAACAGGGGACCCGACTACGAGCAGTACTTC	CASNRGPDYEQYF
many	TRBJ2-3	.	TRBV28	TGTGCCACCCACATCCTCGTCCCAGATACGCAGTATTTT	CATHILVPDTQYF
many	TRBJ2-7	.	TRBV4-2	TGTGCCAGCAGCCCCAGGACGAACTACGAGCAGTACTTC	CASSPRTNYEQYF
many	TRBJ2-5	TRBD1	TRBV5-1	TGCGCCAGCGCAGGACAGGGTCGGCAAGAGACCCAGTACTTC	CASAGQGRQETQYF
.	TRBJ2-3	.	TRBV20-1	TGCAGTGCCCCCCCGGGGGGCGGCACAGATACGCAGTATTTT	CSAPPGGGTDTQYF
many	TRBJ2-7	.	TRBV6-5	TGTGCCACGGGGGAGCCCCCCTACGAGCAGTACTTC	CATGEPPYEQYF
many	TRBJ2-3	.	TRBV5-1	TGCGCCAGCAGCTCCTTATTGAGTGATACGCAGTATTTT	CASSSLLSDTQYF
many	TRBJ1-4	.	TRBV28	TGTGCCAGCAGTCCCACTACAGGCAGTAATGAAAAACTGTTTTTT	CASSPTTGSNEKLFF
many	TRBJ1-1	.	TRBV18	TGTGCCAGCTCACCAAACTTGAACACTGAAGCTTTCTTT	CASSPNLNTEAFF
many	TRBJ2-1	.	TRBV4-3	TGCGCCAGCAGCCAGGGGACGGGGCAGGGGTCGGTGTTAGGGAATGAGCAGTTCTTC	CASSQGTGQGSVLGNEQFF
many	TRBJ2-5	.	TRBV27	TGTGCCAGCAGTACTTATGGGCAAGAGACCCAGTACTTC	CASSTYGQETQYF
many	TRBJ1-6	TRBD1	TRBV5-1	TGCGCCAGCAGCTTGGAGGACAGGGGACGGTCACCCCTCCACTTT	CASSLEDRGRSPLHF
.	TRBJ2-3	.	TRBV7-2	TGTGCCAGCAGCTTATCGAATAATACGCAGTATTTT	CASSLSNNTQYF
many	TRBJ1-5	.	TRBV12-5	TGTGCTAGTGACCTGGGGGGAGGGCAGCCCCAGCATTTT	CASDLGGGQPQHF
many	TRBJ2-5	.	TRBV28	TGTGCCAGCAGCGCCAACGGGTTAGAGACCCAGTACTTC	CASSANGLETQYF
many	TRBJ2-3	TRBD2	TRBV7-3	TGTGCCAGCAGCTTAACGGGCTCTAGCGGGGTGAGAACAGATACGCAGTATTTT	CASSLTGSSGVRTDTQYF
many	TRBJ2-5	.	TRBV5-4	TGTGCCAGCAGCCAGGGCGGGGCCCAAGAGACCCAGTACTTC	CASSQGGAQETQYF
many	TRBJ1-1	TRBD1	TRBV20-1	TGCAGTGCTATCCGCCTACAGGGGGGCACTGAAGCTTTCTTT	CSAIRLQGGTEAFF
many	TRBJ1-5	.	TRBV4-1	TGCGCCAGCAGCCAAGTAGTGACTAGCAATCAGCCCCAGCATTTT	CASSQVVTSNQPQHF
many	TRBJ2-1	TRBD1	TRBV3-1	TGTGCCAGCAGCCTCTTGGGACAGATGGAGCAGTTCTTC	CASSLLGQMEQFF
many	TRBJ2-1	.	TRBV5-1	TGCGCCAGCAGCTTGGCTGGGGGGCTGGCCTACAATGAGCAGTTCTTC	CASSLAGGLAYNEQFF
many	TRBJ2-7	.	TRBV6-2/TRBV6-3	TGTGCCAGCAGTTACGGGGCTGCCTACGAGCAGTACTTC	CASSYGAAYEQYF
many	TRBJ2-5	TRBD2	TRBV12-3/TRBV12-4	TGTGCCAGCAGTCAACTAGCGAGCGAGACCCAGTACTTC	CASSQLASETQYF
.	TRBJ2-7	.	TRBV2	TGTGCCAGCAGTGAGTCTACATACAATGAGCAGTACTTC	CASSESTYNEQYF
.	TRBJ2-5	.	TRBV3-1	TGTGCCAGCAGCTGGGGACTTGGAGAGACCCAGTACTTC	CASSWGLGETQYF
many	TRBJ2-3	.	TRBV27	TGTGCCAGCTCAGTTCTCCAGGGGGACTACCAGGATACGCAGTATTTT	CASSVLQGDYQDTQYF
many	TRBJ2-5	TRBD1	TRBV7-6	TGTGCCAGCAGCAGGACAGGGGGCTTTGAGACCCAGTACTTC	CASSRTGGFETQYF
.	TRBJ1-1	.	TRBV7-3	TGTGCCAGCAGCTTCATATGGGACACTGAAGCTTTCTTT	CASSFIWDTEAFF
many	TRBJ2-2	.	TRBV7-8	TGTGCCAGCAGCCTAAGAGATGGGGGGAACACCGGGGAGCTGTTTTTT	CASSLRDGGNTGELFF
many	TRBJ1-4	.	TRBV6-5	TGTGCCAGCAGTCCTACTTACCCACCCTTAGACCGTGACGGAGGAAATGAAAAACTGTTTTTT	CASSPTYPPLDRDGGNEKLFF
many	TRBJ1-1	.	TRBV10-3	TGTGCCATCAGTGATTGGAGGAAGGGGGACACTGAAGCTTTCTTT	CAISDWRKGDTEAFF
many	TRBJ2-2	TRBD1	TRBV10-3	TGTGCCATCAGTGAGCCGGACAGGGGGCAATTGGCCGGGGAGCTGTTTTTT	CAISEPDRGQLAGELFF